The 29 T cell receptor beta chains below were found in one sample sequenced in a study of blood T cell repertoires in COVID-19. Repertoires were generated with immunoSEQ multiplex PCR, while TCRdb's copy carries only in-frame clones and drops some. The sample shows over 80,000 clones, 60% to 80% of them seen only once. Sample: peripheral blood. These receptors came from a woman aged 50 to 60 with acute or convalescent COVID-19.

This clone was seen a few times. The rearrangement uses TRBV7-9 and TRBJ1-6; 8 bases agree with TRBD1. The CDR3 is made up of 15 amino acids. Germline loops: CDR1 SEHNR, CDR2 FQNEAQ (reference sequence). The V segment lost 4 bases and the J segment 10 bases; nucleotides outside the gene matches: 9. CDR3 nucleotides: TGTGCCAGCAGCTCCCCCGACAGGGGCAGATCACCCCTCCACTTT. Translated: CASSSPDRGRSPLHF.

The table lists this clone with a few counts. The chain uses TRBV4-2 and TRBJ1-1; TRBD1 agrees at 10 bases. Germline-derived CDR1 and CDR2 are LGHNA and YNFKEQ. The CDR3 covers 17 residues. With V trimmed by 5 bases and J by 5 bases, 14 bases remained unmatched. CDR3 residues: CASSTASAGQGLTEAFF. The CDR3 coding sequence is TGTGCCAGCAGCACTGCCTCCGCGGGACAGGGGCTGACTGAAGCTTTCTTT.

The J gene is TRBJ2-6, the V gene TRBV6-5; D not certain. The V gene's germline CDR1 is MNHEY and CDR2 SVGAGI. Trimming removed 8 bases from V and 0 bases from J, with 5 bases in between. CDR3 length: 13 residues. CDR3 DNA sequence: TGTGCCAGCTGCAGCTCTGGGGCCAACGTCCTGACTTTC. It codes for CASCSSGANVLTF.

The chain carries TRBV5-6 and TRBJ2-7, with 8 bases that match TRBD1. CDR1 and CDR2 (germline): SGHDT, YYEEEE. The CDR3 loop spans 14 amino acids. V lost 4 bases to trimming and J lost 1 base; unmatched junction nucleotides: 4. As DNA, the CDR3 is TGTGCCAGCAGCCGGGACAGGACGTCCTACGAGCAGTACTTC. This encodes CASSRDRTSYEQYF.

This sequence joins TRBV27 and TRBJ1-2; D unresolved. Trimming removed 3 bases at V and 3 bases at J, with 8 bases between. Germline assignment: CDR1 MNHEY and CDR2 SMNVEV (reference sequence). This CDR3 has 13 residues. The CDR3 loop reads CASSLFRDYGYTF. In DNA form, the CDR3 reads TGTGCCAGCAGTTTGTTTCGGGACTATGGCTACACCTTC.

This sequence joins TRBV30 and TRBJ1-2; tentative D call: TRBD1 (5 bases). The CDR3 covers 13 residues. Germline CDR1 GTSNPN, CDR2 SVGIG (reference sequence). Trimming took off 2 bases at V and 9 bases at J, with 16 bases between the two ends. DNA of the CDR3: TGTGCCTGGAGTCTTCGGACACTCGAGAGCTACACCTTC. Translated, it gives CAWSLRTLESYTF.

This chain uses TRBV11-2 with TRBJ2-1; 11 bases agree with TRBD2. CDR3 length: 14 residues. CDR1 is SGHAT and CDR2 is FQNNGV in the germline V gene. Trimming cost V 3 bases and J 8 bases; bases outside gene matches: 3. The CDR3 DNA is TGTGCCAGCAGCTTGGGACTAGCGGACCATGAGCAGTTCTTC. It encodes CASSLGLADHEQFF.

CDR3 sequence reads: CASSSRLAGGSSSYNEQFF. The CDR3 coding sequence is TGCGCCAGCAGTTCAAGACTAGCGGGGGGTTCGAGCTCCTACAATGAGCAGTTCTTC. The J gene is TRBJ2-1, the V gene TRBV4-1; TRBD2 agrees at 13 bases. CDR1 and CDR2 (germline): MGHRA, YSYEKL. The CDR3 runs 19 residues. V was clipped by 6 bases and J by 0 bases; unmatched bases: 11.

The chain joins TRBV7-9 to TRBJ1-1; D is uncertain. The germline CDR1 and CDR2 sequences are SEHNR and FQNEAQ (reference sequence). CDR3 size: 13 residues. V lost 2 bases to trimming and J lost 1 base, with 5 bases between them. The CDR3 DNA reads as TGTGCCAGCAGCTTAACTCCGAACACTGAAGCTTTCTTT. It codes for CASSLTPNTEAFF.

The rearrangement uses TRBV18 and TRBJ2-6, with D possibly matching TRBD1 (6 bases). Trimming left V 4 bases short and J 2 bases short, with 9 bases between. The length of the CDR3 is 15 residues. Germline V lookup: CDR1 KGHSH, CDR2 LQKENI. The CDR3 reads CASSHRVTGANVLTF. The CDR3 DNA sequence: TGTGCCAGCTCACACAGGGTGACTGGGGCCAACGTCCTGACTTTC.

A few counts support this clone. V usage is TRBV28 and J usage is TRBJ2-1; 10 nucleotides match TRBD2. The CDR3 is 17 residues long. CDR1 MDHEN and CDR2 SYDVKM come from the germline V gene. J was trimmed by 4 bases and V by 2 bases; bases with no gene match: 8. DNA of the CDR3: TGTGCCAGCAGTTTAGGAGTAGCGGGGGGCCCTTACAATGAGCAGTTCTTC. Translating gives CASSLGVAGGPYNEQFF.

The rearrangement links TRBV11-2 to TRBJ1-2, with TRBD1 identical over 7 bases. With 3 bases clipped from V and 9 bases from J, the junction kept 7 bases outside the gene matches. This CDR3 comprises 13 residues. Germline V gene sequence: CDR1 SGHAT, CDR2 FQNNGV. CDR3 in amino acids: CASSLQGDRSYTF. CDR3 nucleotide sequence: TGTGCCAGCAGCTTGCAGGGGGACCGCAGCTACACCTTC.

The sample holds a few counts of this clone. The V call is TRBV2, the J call TRBJ2-1; 7 bases match TRBD2. This CDR3 is built from 13 residues. After removal of 6 bases from V and 7 bases from J, the junction contained 6 bases not matched to a gene. CDR1 and CDR2 (germline): SNHLY, FYNNEI. The CDR3: CASSPVGGNEQFF. CDR3 DNA sequence: TGTGCCAGCAGCCCAGTCGGGGGGAATGAGCAGTTCTTC.

CDR3 in DNA: TGTGCCAGCAGCCGGGGGGGAGACACTGAAGCTTTCTTT. Translated: CASSRGGDTEAFF. The chain has TRBV7-3 and TRBJ1-1; D might be TRBD1 (5 bases). Looked up from germline, CDR1 is SGHTA and CDR2 is FQGTGA. V was shortened by 5 bases and J by 3 bases, with 10 bases between the two germline ends. The CDR3 is 13 residues long.

This clone turned up a few times. This chain uses TRBV28 with TRBJ1-6, with D unclear. V lost 6 bases, J lost 11 bases, and 17 bases lay in between. The germline V gene has CDR1 MDHEN and CDR2 SYDVKM. CDR3 length: 14 amino acids. DNA for the CDR3: TGTGCCAGCAGCCCATGGGCCTCCTGGACACCCCTCCACTTT. This translates into CASSPWASWTPLHF.

J is TRBJ2-1 and V is TRBV5-1; weak D call: TRBD1 (5 bases). This CDR3 is 14 amino acids long. The ends were cut back, 1 base at V and 6 bases at J, with 11 bases in the middle. CDR1 and CDR2 from the germline V gene are SGHRS and YFSETQ. CDR3 protein: CASSLNQGGNEQFF. The CDR3 DNA follows: TGCGCCAGCAGCTTGAACCAGGGTGGCAATGAGCAGTTCTTC.

The CDR3 sequence is CASSLGVEETQYF. CDR3 in DNA: TGCGCCAGCAGCCTGGGCGTAGAAGAGACCCAGTACTTC. The rearrangement uses TRBV5-1 and TRBJ2-5, with D uncertain. The V gene lost 4 bases and the J gene lost 3 bases, with 10 bases spanning the gap. Germline CDR1 is SGHRS and CDR2 is YFSETQ. The CDR3 loop spans 13 amino acids.

A remark on this clone: The sample contains more than one DNA sequence encoding this CDR3. The chain combines TRBV28 with TRBJ1-6, with TRBD1 identical over 9 bases. V dropped 6 bases and J dropped 7; count of bases not matched to a gene: 4. This CDR3 is 14 amino acids long. Germline CDR1 MDHEN, CDR2 SYDVKM. CDR3 nucleotide sequence: TGTGCCAGCAGAGCCGGGACAGGGAATTCACCCCTCCACTTT. Translation gives CASRAGTGNSPLHF.

The V and J genes are TRBV4-1 and TRBJ2-5; 10 nucleotides line up with TRBD2. This CDR3 has 17 residues. V lost 4 bases, J lost 2 bases, and 10 bases stayed unmatched. Germline V CDR1 and CDR2: MGHRA, YSYEKL. DNA of the CDR3: TGCGCCAGCAGCCTATATTCTAGCGGGGGCCCTCAAGAGACCCAGTACTTC. Translated: CASSLYSSGGPQETQYF.

The chain uses TRBV6-2 or TRBV6-3 and TRBJ2-2; 7 nucleotides align to TRBD1. The CDR3 sequence is 15 residues long. Trimming cost V 4 bases and J 5 bases; bases outside gene matches: 7. CDR1 MNHEY and CDR2 SVGEGT come from the germline V gene. CDR3 in DNA: TGTGCCAGCAGTTTCCGACAGGGAGAGACCGGGGAGCTGTTTTTT. Translated, it gives CASSFRQGETGELFF.

This chain uses TRBV7-3 with TRBJ1-1; no definite D call. With 5 bases removed from V and 1 base from J, the gap between germline ends came to 8 bases. There are 13 residues in the CDR3. Germline-derived CDR1 and CDR2 are SGHTA and FQGTGA. The CDR3 DNA follows: TGTGCCAGCAGCCCTGCGGGGAACACTGAAGCTTTCTTT. It is translated as CASSPAGNTEAFF.

This chain joins TRBV28 and TRBJ2-7; TRBD1 matches at 9 bases. Germline CDR1 and CDR2: MDHEN and SYDVKM. With V trimmed by 5 bases and J by 6 bases, 8 bases remained unmatched. The CDR3 totals 14 residues. This CDR3 is CASSLGQGSLEQYF. The CDR3 nucleotides read TGTGCCAGCAGTCTGGGACAGGGATCCCTCGAGCAGTACTTC.

CDR3 sequence (DNA): TGTGCCAGCAGTGCGGACGGAGGGAAATCACCCCTCCACTTT. Translation: CASSADGGKSPLHF. The chain couples TRBV6-6 to TRBJ1-6; D is unclear. Trimming stripped 5 bases from V and 10 bases from J, with 15 bases between. The germline V gene has CDR1 MNHNY and CDR2 SVGAGI (reference sequence). CDR3 size: 14 residues.

The chain uses TRBV21-1 and TRBJ1-1; the table gives TRBD1 as D, unverified against the DNA. TRBV21-1 is given as a pseudogene. CDR3 length equals 12 residues. The DNA of the CDR3 is TGTGCCAGCCGGACAGGGTGCACTGAAGCTTTCTTT. Residues: CASRTGCTEAFF.

This chain uses TRBV19 with TRBJ1-5, with D unresolved. The germline V gene has CDR1 LNHDA and CDR2 SQIVND (reference sequence). The germline V and J ends were trimmed by 5 bases and 6 bases, with 17 bases remaining between them. This CDR3 is 15 amino acids long. The CDR3 is CASSPLLQTGQPQHF. DNA for the CDR3: TGTGCCAGTAGTCCATTACTTCAAACGGGTCAGCCCCAGCATTTT.

This clone has only a few counts. V and J are TRBV6-2 or TRBV6-3 and TRBJ1-1, with unresolved D. Trimming pared 6 bases from V and 7 bases from J, leaving 12 bases between. Germline V gene data show CDR1 as MNHEY and CDR2 as SVGEGT. There are 12 residues in the CDR3. CDR3 sequence reads: CASSQLRFEAFF. The DNA for the CDR3 is TGTGCCAGCAGCCAACTTAGATTTGAAGCTTTCTTT.

J is TRBJ2-3 and V is TRBV5-1; TRBD2 agrees at 11 bases. J gave up 3 bases and V 0 bases, and 6 bases lay outside the gene matches. The germline V gene encodes CDR1 SGHRS and CDR2 YFSETQ. This CDR3 has 17 amino acids. CDR3 bases: TGCGCCAGCAGCTTGGCGGCTAGCGGGGGGCCAACAGATACGCAGTATTTT. Its translation: CASSLAASGGPTDTQYF. Full variable domain (missing parts from reference TRBV5-1 and TRBJ2-3): KAGVTQTPRYLIKTRGQQVTLSCSPISGHRSVSWYQQTPGQGLQFLFEYFSETQRNKGNFPGRFSGRQFSNSRSEMNVSTLELGDSALYLCASSLAASGGPTDTQYFGPGTRLTVL.

This clone was counted between two and nine times. The CDR3: CASSYYTEAFF. DNA of the CDR3: TGTGCCAGTAGTTATTACACTGAAGCTTTCTTT. This chain joins TRBV19 and TRBJ1-1; D unresolved. The CDR3 length is 11 residues. The germline V gene encodes CDR1 LNHDA and CDR2 SQIVND (reference sequence). The ends were cut back, 5 bases at V and 3 bases at J, with 4 bases in the middle.

The chain links TRBV3-1 (or the pseudogene TRBV3-2) to TRBJ1-2; D remains unclear. CDR3 length: 13 residues. Germline CDR1 is LGHDT and CDR2 is YNNKEL (reference sequence). V lost 0 bases, J lost 8 bases, and 10 bases lay in between. The CDR3 is CASSQDPGEGYTF. The DNA for the CDR3 is TGTGCCAGCAGCCAAGATCCCGGGGAGGGCTACACCTTC.